These 11 T cell receptor beta chains share one sample of origin, sequenced in a study of T cell responses to AZD1222 COVID-19 vaccine. Assay used: immunoSEQ multiplex PCR; TCRdb lists only in-frame clones, some missing. The sample has about 200,000 clones, roughly 94% seen once. Specimen: peripheral blood, collected 28 days after the second dose of the MenACWY control vaccine. These receptors came from an adult who received the MenACWY meningococcal vaccine as a control.

The V call is TRBV28, the J call TRBJ2-7; unclear D gene. Germline CDR1 and CDR2: MDHEN and SYDVKM. The CDR3 has 11 residues. Trimming took 3 bases from V and 6 from J, leaving 6 bases between them. The CDR3 loop reads CASSFGSEQYF. The CDR3 bases are TGTGCCAGCAGTTTTGGGTCCGAGCAGTACTTC.

The chain uses TRBV7-2 and TRBJ2-3; D perhaps matches TRBD2 (6 bases). The V and J ends lost 1 base and 8 bases respectively, with 13 bases between them. This CDR3 comprises 14 residues. CDR1 is SGHTA and CDR2 is FQGNSA in the germline V gene. This CDR3 reads CASSLGGGAPTQYF. CDR3 DNA: TGTGCCAGCAGCTTAGGGGGCGGGGCTCCTACGCAGTATTTT.

This chain uses TRBV6-4 with TRBJ2-7; D remains ambiguous. The CDR3 covers 10 residues. The germline V and J ends were trimmed by 2 bases and 5 bases, with 1 base remaining between them. In germline, CDR1 is MRHNA, CDR2 SNTAGT. The CDR3 sequence: CASSDHEQYF. CDR3 bases: TGTGCCAGCAGTGACCACGAGCAGTACTTC.

CDR3 coding DNA: TGCGCCAGCAGCTTGGGAGGGGGGGAGACCCAGTACTTC. Translation gives CASSLGGGETQYF. The chain has TRBV5-1 and TRBJ2-5; D could derive from TRBD1 or TRBD2 (6 bases each). The CDR3 totals 13 residues. Trimming pared 0 bases from V and 5 bases from J, leaving 8 bases between. The germline CDR1 and CDR2 sequences are SGHRS and YFSETQ.

The rearrangement joins TRBV24-1 to TRBJ2-3, with D possibly matching TRBD2 (5 bases). This CDR3 comprises 13 residues. V lost 5 bases and J lost 2, with 7 bases in between. Germline V gives CDR1 KGHDR, CDR2 SFDVKD. The CDR3: CATSADSTDTQYF. The DNA of the CDR3 is TGTGCCACCAGTGCGGACTCCACAGATACGCAGTATTTT.

The V gene is TRBV11-3, the J gene TRBJ2-2; 9 bases fit TRBD2. The CDR3 sequence is 17 residues long. V trimming: 5 bases; J trimming: 0 bases; junction bases outside the gene matches: 7. Germline V gene lookup returns CDR1 SGHNT and CDR2 YENEEA. The CDR3 is CASSHPASGTNTGELFF. CDR3 nucleotide sequence: TGTGCCAGCAGCCACCCGGCTAGCGGGACGAACACCGGGGAGCTGTTTTTT.

CDR3 nucleotide sequence: TGTGCCAGCAGCTTAGCGGGACAGCTACAAGAGACCCAGTACTTC. Translated, it gives CASSLAGQLQETQYF. The V and J genes are TRBV11-1 and TRBJ2-5; TRBD1 matches at 7 bases. V dropped 0 bases and J dropped 2; count of bases not matched to a gene: 3. Germline-derived CDR1 and CDR2 are SGHAT and FQDESV (reference sequence). This CDR3 spans 15 amino acids.

The gene calls are TRBV4-3 and TRBJ2-3; tentatively, D is TRBD2 (7 bases). Per the germline V gene, CDR1 is LGHNA and CDR2 is YSLEER. The V end was cut by 5 bases, the J end by 2 bases, with 11 bases between. The CDR3 contains 14 residues. This CDR3 reads CASSAGAHTDTQYF. In nucleotides, the CDR3 is TGCGCCAGCAGCGCGGGGGCACACACAGATACGCAGTATTTT.

The V gene is TRBV9, the J gene TRBJ2-1; 9 nucleotides align to TRBD2. Germline V gives CDR1 SGDLS, CDR2 YYNGEE. The CDR3 contains 16 residues. V was clipped by 1 base and J by 9 bases; unmatched bases: 11. CDR3 in DNA: TGTGCCAGCAGCGTATCGGGTAGCGGGAGCGTAGGTGAGCAGTTCTTC. This encodes CASSVSGSGSVGEQFF.

The count of this clone is one. The chain joins TRBV11-1 to TRBJ1-2; no firm D call. The CDR3 contains 16 residues. CDR1 SGHAT and CDR2 FQDESV come from the germline V gene (reference sequence). V dropped 1 base and J dropped 1 base, with 13 bases sitting between them. DNA of the CDR3: TGTGCCAGCAGCTTAGATACGGGCAGAGTTAACTATGGCTACACCTTC. As protein: CASSLDTGRVNYGYTF.

The V gene is TRBV28, the J gene TRBJ1-3, with TRBD1 matching over 8 bases. V dropped 3 bases and J dropped 4; count of bases not matched to a gene: 8. CDR1 MDHEN and CDR2 SYDVKM come from the germline V gene. The length of the CDR3 is 16 residues. CDR3 DNA sequence: TGTGCCAGCAGTTTGCCCGGACAGGGAGTAGGAAACACCATATATTTT. Its protein product is CASSLPGQGVGNTIYF. Using reference TRBV28 and TRBJ1-3 for the parts outside the CDR3, the full variable domain is DVKVTQSSRYLVKRTGEKVFLECVQDMDHENMFWYRQDPGLGLRLIYFSYDVKMKEKGDIPEGYSVSREKKERFSLILESASTNQTSMYLCASSLPGQGVGNTIYFGEGSWLTVV.